These T cell receptor beta chains were read from a single sample in a study of cytomegalovirus exposure and HLA in healthy donors. The method was immunoSEQ multiplex PCR; TCRdb's version includes in-frame clones alone and lacks a portion of them. The repertoire consists of 35,000 to 50,000 clones, with approximately 94% occurring once and the leading ten covering roughly 2.1%. The sequencing sample was made of PBMCs. The source of these receptors is a young woman in good health and CMV-seronegative. Each CDR3 is given with its conserved first and last residue. Each record gives: V gene, J gene, clone size, D gene, CDR3 protein, CDR3 DNA. A D gene is named only where the DNA matches it firmly. Clone size is shown for a subset of rows, as once, few, many or a class of expanded clone.

TRBV15,TRBJ1-5,NA,NA,CATSRAQAGHQPQHF,TGTGCCACCAGCAGAGCACAGGCAGGACATCAGCCCCAGCATTTT
TRBV28,TRBJ2-7,NA,TRBD1,CASSSGQGEYEQYF,TGTGCCAGCAGCTCGGGACAGGGCGAATACGAGCAGTACTTC
TRBV6-4,TRBJ1-2,NA,NA,CASSDSIGDGYTF,TGTGCCAGCAGTGACTCGATAGGGGATGGCTACACCTTC
TRBV9,TRBJ1-2,NA,TRBD1,CASSVQSTGTGYTF,TGTGCCAGCAGCGTTCAGTCGACAGGGACGGGCTACACCTTC
TRBV2,TRBJ1-1,NA,TRBD1,CASSDRGLGNTEAFF,TGTGCCAGCAGCGACAGGGGGCTGGGGAACACTGAAGCTTTCTTT
TRBV19,TRBJ2-3,NA,NA,CASRDPGLSTDTQYF,TGTGCCAGTAGAGACCCGGGACTCAGCACAGATACGCAGTATTTT
TRBV5-4,TRBJ2-3,NA,TRBD2,CASSLRTSGRTDTQYF,TGTGCCAGCAGCTTACGGACTAGCGGGAGAACAGATACGCAGTATTTT
TRBV4-1,TRBJ1-2,NA,NA,CASSQVIRGHNYGYTF,TGCGCCAGCAGCCAAGTAATCAGGGGCCATAACTATGGCTACACCTTC
TRBV6-6,TRBJ1-2,NA,TRBD1,CASSTLEGASYGYTF,TGTGCCAGCAGTACCCTCGAGGGGGCCTCATATGGCTACACCTTC
TRBV28,TRBJ2-7,NA,NA,CASSLIQDLTYEQYF,TGTGCCAGCAGTTTAATACAGGATTTAACCTACGAGCAGTACTTC
TRBV7-9,TRBJ1-1,NA,NA,CASSLGESGAFF,TGTGCCAGCAGCTTAGGGGAGAGCGGAGCTTTCTTT
TRBV5-6,TRBJ2-1,NA,TRBD1,CASSFMGTGGLDEQFF,TGTGCCAGCAGCTTTATGGGGACAGGGGGCCTCGATGAGCAGTTCTTC
TRBV5-1,TRBJ1-1,NA,TRBD1,CASSLGGQGGTEAFF,TGCGCCAGCAGCTTGGGGGGACAGGGAGGAACTGAAGCTTTCTTT
TRBV5-1,TRBJ1-1,NA,NA,CASSSQPGEGRAFF,TGCGCCAGCAGCTCTCAACCGGGGGAAGGTCGAGCTTTCTTT
TRBV12-2,TRBJ1-1,NA,NA,CASRPPETARETEAFF,TGTGCAAGTCGCCCGCCCGAAACAGCGAGGGAGACTGAAGCTTTCTTT
TRBV7-2,TRBJ1-5,NA,NA,CASSLGGPQHF,TGTGCCAGCAGCCTGGGGGGGCCCCAGCATTTT
TRBV5-4,TRBJ1-2,NA,NA,CASSQGSPGYGYTF,TGTGCCAGCAGCCAGGGGTCTCCCGGCTATGGCTACACCTTC
TRBV30,TRBJ2-3,NA,NA,CAWRPGNTDTQYF,TGTGCCTGGAGGCCGGGGAACACAGATACGCAGTATTTT
TRBV11-1,TRBJ1-1,NA,NA,CASSFGRGEEAFF,TGTGCCAGCAGCTTCGGCAGGGGTGAGGAAGCTTTCTTT
TRBV5-5,TRBJ2-5,NA,TRBD2,CAIPWGGETQYF,TGTGCCATCCCCTGGGGGGGGGAGACCCAGTACTTC
TRBV27,TRBJ1-2,NA,NA,CASSLSANYGYTF,TGTGCCAGCAGTTTATCCGCTAACTATGGCTACACCTTC
TRBV6-1,TRBJ1-5,NA,NA,CASSEGSWYDQPQHF,TGTGCCAGCAGTGAAGGGAGTTGGTACGATCAGCCCCAGCATTTT
TRBV18,TRBJ2-3,NA,NA,CASSPPMAGADTQYF,TGTGCCAGCTCACCCCCGATGGCAGGGGCAGATACGCAGTATTTT
TRBV11-1,TRBJ2-2,NA,TRBD2,CASSLSISGYTNTGELFF,TGTGCCAGCAGCTTAAGTATTAGCGGGTACACGAACACCGGGGAGCTGTTTTTT
TRBV7-3,TRBJ2-3,once,TRBD1,CASSFSTGGADTQYF,TGTGCCAGCAGCTTCTCGACAGGGGGGGCAGATACGCAGTATTTT
TRBV2,TRBJ1-2,NA,NA,CASSESARRDYGYTF,TGTGCCAGCAGTGAAAGTGCACGACGGGACTATGGCTACACCTTC
TRBV18,TRBJ1-1,NA,NA,CASSPSSGTGSEAFF,TGTGCCAGCTCACCCTCCAGTGGTACGGGGTCTGAAGCTTTCTTT
TRBV27,TRBJ1-1,NA,NA,CASYGQGRGTEAFF,TGTGCCAGCTACGGCCAGGGGCGAGGCACTGAAGCTTTCTTT